This TCR beta chain was recorded in a study of shared clonotypes between healthy human individuals. The germline V gene encodes CDR1 MNHNS and CDR2 SASEGT. Trimming stripped 6 bases from V and 8 bases from J, with 16 bases between. The CDR3 sequence is 13 residues long. Method: immunoSEQ multiplex PCR; TCRdb's copy keeps in-frame clones and lacks some. This table holds a few million clones, approximately 94% found once. Study-wide results and caveats: The diversity represented, both genetic and in exposure history, was limited by few donors.

Those who donated, Caucasian adults without exception, all lived in Nashville, Tennessee. A note on this clone: The antigen is undetermined.

This chain joins TRBV6-1 and TRBJ1-2; D is uncertain. This TCR came from a man aged 18 to 35 in good health. The sequencing sample was made of naive CD4+ T cells sorted from blood. Subset of the sample: CD45RA+ positively selected. The CDR3 protein is CASSPREISGYTF. The CDR3 DNA is TGTGCCAGCAGCCCCCGGGAAATAAGCGGCTACACCTTC.